This TCR beta chain was retrieved from a study of blood T cell repertoires in COVID-19. Here immunoSEQ multiplex PCR was the method, and the copy in TCRdb shows in-frame clones only, minus some. The sample consists of roughly 75,000 clones, about 93% of them appearing once. V was shortened by 5 bases and J by 4 bases, with 18 bases between the two germline ends. Germline V gives CDR1 SGHVS, CDR2 FQNEAQ. The CDR3 length is 16 residues. V and J are TRBV7-8 and TRBJ1-5, with a weak D call TRBD1 (5 bases). The TCR was taken from a human donor in a cohort sampled during active COVID-19. Sequencing was performed on peripheral blood. This CDR3 reads CASSPGKGRRNQPQHF. The DNA for the CDR3 is TGTGCCAGCAGCCCAGGTAAGGGGCGCAGGAATCAGCCCCAGCATTTT.